The sequence of this TCR beta chain was determined in a study of blood T cell repertoires in COVID-19. Germline CDR1 reads MNHNS; CDR2 reads SASEGT. The trim removed 4 bases at V and 0 bases at J, leaving 13 bases unmatched. The CDR3 is 19 residues long. Repertoires were generated with immunoSEQ multiplex PCR, while TCRdb's copy carries only in-frame clones and drops some. This table holds about 51,000 clones, roughly 84% found once. The chain combines TRBV6-1 with TRBJ2-1, with TRBD1 matching over 9 bases. Sequenced sample: peripheral blood. The source is a man older than 75 with active COVID-19. This CDR3 is CASSAIRDRASHSYNEQFF. CDR3 DNA: TGTGCCAGCAGTGCCATCCGGGACAGGGCATCACACTCCTACAATGAGCAGTTCTTC.